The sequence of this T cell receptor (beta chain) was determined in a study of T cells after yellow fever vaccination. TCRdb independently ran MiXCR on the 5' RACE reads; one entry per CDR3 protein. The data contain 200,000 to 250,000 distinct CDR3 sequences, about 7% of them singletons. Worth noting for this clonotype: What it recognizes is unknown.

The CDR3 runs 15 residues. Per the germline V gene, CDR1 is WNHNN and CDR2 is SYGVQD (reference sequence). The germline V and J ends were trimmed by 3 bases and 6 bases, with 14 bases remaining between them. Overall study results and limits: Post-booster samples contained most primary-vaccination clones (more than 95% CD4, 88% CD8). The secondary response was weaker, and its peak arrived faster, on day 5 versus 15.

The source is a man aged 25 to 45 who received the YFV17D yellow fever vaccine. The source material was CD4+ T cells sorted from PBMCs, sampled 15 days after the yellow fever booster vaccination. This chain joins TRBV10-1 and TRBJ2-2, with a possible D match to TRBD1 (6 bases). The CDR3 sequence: CASSEGGKDAGELFF. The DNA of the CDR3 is TGCGCCAGCAGTGAAGGGGGAAAAGACGCCGGGGAGCTGTTTTTT.